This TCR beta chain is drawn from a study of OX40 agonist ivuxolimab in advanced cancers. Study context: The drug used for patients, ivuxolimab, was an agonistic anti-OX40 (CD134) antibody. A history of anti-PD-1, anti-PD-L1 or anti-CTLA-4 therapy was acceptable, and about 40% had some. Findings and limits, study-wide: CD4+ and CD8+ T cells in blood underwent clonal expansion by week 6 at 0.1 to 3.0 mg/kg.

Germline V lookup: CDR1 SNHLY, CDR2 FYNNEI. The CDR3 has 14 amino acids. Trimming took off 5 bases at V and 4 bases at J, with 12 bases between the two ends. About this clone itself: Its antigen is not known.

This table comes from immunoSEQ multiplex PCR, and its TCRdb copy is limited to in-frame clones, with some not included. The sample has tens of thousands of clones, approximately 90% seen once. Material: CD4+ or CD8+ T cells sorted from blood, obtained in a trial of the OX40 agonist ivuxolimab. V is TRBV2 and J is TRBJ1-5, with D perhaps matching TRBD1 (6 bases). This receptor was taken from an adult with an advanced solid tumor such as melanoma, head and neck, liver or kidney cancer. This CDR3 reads CASSQQGKNQPQHF. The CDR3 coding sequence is TGTGCCAGCAGTCAACAGGGAAAAAATCAGCCCCAGCATTTT.